This passage covers 2 T cell receptor beta chains from one sample sequenced in a study of cytomegalovirus exposure and HLA in healthy donors. Sequencing used immunoSEQ multiplex PCR; TCRdb keeps in-frame clones, though not all of them. The sample consists of 110,000 or so clones, 70% to 90% of them appearing once. Input material: PBMCs. These receptors all come from a man aged 18 to 29 in good health and CMV-seronegative.

The rearrangement joins TRBV4-3 to TRBJ1-5; no definite D call. Trimming took 0 bases from V and 2 from J, leaving 11 bases between them. CDR1 LGHNA and CDR2 YSLEER come from the germline V gene. The CDR3 loop spans 16 amino acids. The chain's CDR3 is CASSQDTSLRNQPQHF. The CDR3, as DNA: TGCGCCAGCAGCCAAGATACGAGTCTCCGCAATCAGCCCCAGCATTTT.

This clone was picked up a small number of times. The J gene is TRBJ1-2, the V gene TRBV28; 7 bases are a match to TRBD1. The CDR3 has 13 residues. Germline lookup yields CDR1 MDHEN and CDR2 SYDVKM. V shed 4 bases and J 4 bases; nucleotides not matched to a gene: 3. CDR3 coding DNA: TGTGCCAGCAGTTCGACAGGGATCTATGGCTACACCTTC. This translates into CASSSTGIYGYTF.